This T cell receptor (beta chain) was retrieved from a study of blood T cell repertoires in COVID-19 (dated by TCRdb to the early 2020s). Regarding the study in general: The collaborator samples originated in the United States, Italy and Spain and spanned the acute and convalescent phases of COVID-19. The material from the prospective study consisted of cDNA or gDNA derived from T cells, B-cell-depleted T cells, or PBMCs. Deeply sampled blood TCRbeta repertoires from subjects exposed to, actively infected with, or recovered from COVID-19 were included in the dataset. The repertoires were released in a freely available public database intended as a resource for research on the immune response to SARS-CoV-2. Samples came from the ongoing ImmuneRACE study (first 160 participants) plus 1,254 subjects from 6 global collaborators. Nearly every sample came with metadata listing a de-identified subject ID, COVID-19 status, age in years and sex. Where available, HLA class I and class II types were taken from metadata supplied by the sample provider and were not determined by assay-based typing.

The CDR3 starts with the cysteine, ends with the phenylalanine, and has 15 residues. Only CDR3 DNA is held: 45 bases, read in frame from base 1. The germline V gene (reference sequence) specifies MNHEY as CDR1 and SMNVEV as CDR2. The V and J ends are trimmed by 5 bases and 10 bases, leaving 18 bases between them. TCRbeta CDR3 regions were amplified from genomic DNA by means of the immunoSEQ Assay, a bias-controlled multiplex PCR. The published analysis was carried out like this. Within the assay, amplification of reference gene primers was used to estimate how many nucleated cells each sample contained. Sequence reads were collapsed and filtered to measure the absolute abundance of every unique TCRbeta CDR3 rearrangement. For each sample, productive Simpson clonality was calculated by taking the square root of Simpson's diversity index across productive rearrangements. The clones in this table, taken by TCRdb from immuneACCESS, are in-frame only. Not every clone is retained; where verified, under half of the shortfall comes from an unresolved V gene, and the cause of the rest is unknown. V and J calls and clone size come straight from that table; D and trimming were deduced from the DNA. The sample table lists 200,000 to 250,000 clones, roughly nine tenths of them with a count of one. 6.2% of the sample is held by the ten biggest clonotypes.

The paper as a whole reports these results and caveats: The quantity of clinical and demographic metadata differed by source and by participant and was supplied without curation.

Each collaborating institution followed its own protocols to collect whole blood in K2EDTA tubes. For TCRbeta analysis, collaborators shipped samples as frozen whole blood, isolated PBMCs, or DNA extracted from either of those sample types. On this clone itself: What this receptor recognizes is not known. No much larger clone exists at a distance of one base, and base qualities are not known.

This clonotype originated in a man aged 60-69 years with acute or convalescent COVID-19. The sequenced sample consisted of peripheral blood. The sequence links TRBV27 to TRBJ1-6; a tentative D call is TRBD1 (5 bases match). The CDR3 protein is CASSPLRQGNSPLHF. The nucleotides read TGTGCCAGCAGTCCCTTACGGCAGGGTAACTCACCCCTCCACTTT.